Described below is a single T cell receptor beta chain sequence and its context. What it binds is not known. The entry originates in a study of cytomegalovirus exposure and HLA in healthy donors. General study findings and limits: In vitro data verified a few CMV-associated chains as specific for CMV antigens.

There are 14 residues in the CDR3. The germline V gene has CDR1 SNHLY and CDR2 FYNNEI. With V trimmed by 11 bases and J by 6 bases, 14 bases remained unmatched. The PCR contained 60 Vbeta and 13 Jbeta primers. Authors' processing steps: Later analysis identified tens of millions of unique TCR beta chains, roughly 11 million shared. Only in-frame clones appear in the TCRdb table, and some are missing; sequencing was by immunoSEQ multiplex PCR. V, J and clone size derive from that table, while D and trimming were established from the DNA sequence. Here the sample spans 75,000 to 90,000 clones, under 80% being singletons.

The sample comprised PBMCs. V and J are TRBV2 and TRBJ2-3; 7 bases map to TRBD1. The receptor's source is a young man in good health and CMV-seropositive. The CDR3 bases are TGTGCCGGAACTACAGGGGAAGGATTCGATACGCAGTATTTT. It translates to CAGTTGEGFDTQYF. Variable domain in full (rest from reference TRBV2 and TRBJ2-3): EPEVTQTPSHQVTQMGQEVILRCVPISNHLYFYWYRQILGQKVEFLVSFYNNEISEKSEIFDDQFSVERPDGSNFTLKIRSTKLEDSAMYFCAGTTGEGFDTQYFGPGTRLTVL.